This T cell receptor (beta chain) is drawn from a study of blood T cell repertoires in COVID-19. TCRdb keeps only in-frame clones here, not all; method: immunoSEQ multiplex PCR. The sample lists 100,000 or so clones, about 95% occurring once. Specimen: peripheral blood. This sequence originates from a human donor with active COVID-19. The donor label of this sample is uncertain.

CDR3 in amino acids: CASSLTRDRSLLNTEAFF. The CDR3 bases are TGTGCCAGCAGCCTAACCCGGGACAGGAGCCTTCTGAACACTGAAGCTTTCTTT. The V and J genes are TRBV13 and TRBJ1-1; 8 nucleotides line up with TRBD1. After removal of 5 bases from V and 0 bases from J, the junction contained 14 bases not matched to a gene. Germline V gives CDR1 PRHDT, CDR2 FYEKMQ (reference sequence). The CDR3 has 18 amino acids.